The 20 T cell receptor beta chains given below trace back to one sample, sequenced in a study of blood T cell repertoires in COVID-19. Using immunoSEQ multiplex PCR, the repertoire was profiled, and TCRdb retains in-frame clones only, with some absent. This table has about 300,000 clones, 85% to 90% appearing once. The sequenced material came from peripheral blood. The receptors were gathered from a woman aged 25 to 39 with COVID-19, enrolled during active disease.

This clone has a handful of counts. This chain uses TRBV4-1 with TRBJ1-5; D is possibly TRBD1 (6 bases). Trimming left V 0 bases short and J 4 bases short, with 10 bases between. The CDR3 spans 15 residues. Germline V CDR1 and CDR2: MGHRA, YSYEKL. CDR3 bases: TGCGCCAGCAGCCAAGATAACCAGGGGAATCAGCCCCAGCATTTT. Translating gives CASSQDNQGNQPQHF.

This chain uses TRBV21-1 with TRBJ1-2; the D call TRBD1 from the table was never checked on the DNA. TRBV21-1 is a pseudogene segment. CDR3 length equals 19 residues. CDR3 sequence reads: CASSRPGQGAMEANYGYTF. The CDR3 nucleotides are TGTGCCAGCAGCAGACCCGGACAGGGGGCGATGGAGGCTAACTATGGCTACACCTTC.

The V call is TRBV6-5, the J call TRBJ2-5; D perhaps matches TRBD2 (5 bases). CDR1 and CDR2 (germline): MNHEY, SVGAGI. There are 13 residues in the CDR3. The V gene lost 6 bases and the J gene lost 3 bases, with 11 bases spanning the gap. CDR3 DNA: TGTGCCAGCAGCCCCTTGGAGGAAGAGACCCAGTACTTC. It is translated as CASSPLEEETQYF.

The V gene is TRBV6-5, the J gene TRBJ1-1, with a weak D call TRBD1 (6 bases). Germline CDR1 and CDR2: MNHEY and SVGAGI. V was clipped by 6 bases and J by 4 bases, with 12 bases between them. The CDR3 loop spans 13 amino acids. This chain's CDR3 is CASSPTGSTEAFF. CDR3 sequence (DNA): TGTGCCAGCAGCCCAACAGGGAGCACTGAAGCTTTCTTT.

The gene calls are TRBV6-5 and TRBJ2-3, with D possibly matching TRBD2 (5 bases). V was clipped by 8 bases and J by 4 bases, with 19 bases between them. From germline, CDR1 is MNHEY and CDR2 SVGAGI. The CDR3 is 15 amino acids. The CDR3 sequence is CASLQDEAGADTQYF. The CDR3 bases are TGTGCCAGCCTTCAGGACGAGGCCGGGGCAGATACGCAGTATTTT.

The CDR3 bases are TGCGCCAGCAGCTTGAACAGGTTGGCATCCTCTGGGGCCAACGTCCTGACTTTC. It translates to CASSLNRLASSGANVLTF. The J gene is TRBJ2-6, the V gene TRBV5-1, with a possible D match to TRBD1 (5 bases). The germline V gene encodes CDR1 SGHRS and CDR2 YFSETQ. The CDR3 has 18 amino acids. The V end was cut by 1 base, the J end by 0 bases, with 14 bases between.

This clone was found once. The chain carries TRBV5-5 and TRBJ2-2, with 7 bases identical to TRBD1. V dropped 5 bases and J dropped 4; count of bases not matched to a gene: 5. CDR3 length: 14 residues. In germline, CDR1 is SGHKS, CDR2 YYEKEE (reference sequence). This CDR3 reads CASSPGQTTGELFF. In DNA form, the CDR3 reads TGTGCCAGCAGTCCGGGACAGACCACCGGGGAGCTGTTTTTT.

The CDR3 region is CASSPRQGAFSGNTIYF. DNA for the CDR3: TGTGCCAGCTCACCCCGGCAGGGGGCCTTCTCTGGAAACACCATATATTTT. The chain links TRBV18 to TRBJ1-3; 8 nucleotides line up with TRBD1. Trimming took 3 bases from V and 0 from J; bases not matched to a gene: 7. This CDR3 is built from 17 residues. Germline V gene sequence: CDR1 KGHSH, CDR2 LQKENI.

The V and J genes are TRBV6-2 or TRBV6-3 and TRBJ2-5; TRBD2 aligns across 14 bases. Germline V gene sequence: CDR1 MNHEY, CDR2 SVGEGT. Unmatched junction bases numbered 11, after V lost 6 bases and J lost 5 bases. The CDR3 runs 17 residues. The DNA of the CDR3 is TGTGCCAGCAGCCGACTAGCGGGGGGGCGGGGTCGTGAGACCCAGTACTTC. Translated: CASSRLAGGRGRETQYF.

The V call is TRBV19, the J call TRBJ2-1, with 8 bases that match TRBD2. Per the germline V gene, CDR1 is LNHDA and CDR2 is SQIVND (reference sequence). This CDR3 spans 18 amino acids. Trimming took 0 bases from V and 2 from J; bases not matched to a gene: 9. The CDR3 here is CASSIDFSRGGTYNEQFF. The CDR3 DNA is TGTGCCAGTAGTATAGATTTCAGTCGGGGGGGTACCTACAATGAGCAGTTCTTC.

The CDR3 region has the DNA TGTGCCAGCATGGGGACTAGCGGGGGGGGTGCAGATACGCAGTATTTT. Protein product: CASMGTSGGGADTQYF. This sequence joins TRBV2 and TRBJ2-3; 16 nucleotides line up with TRBD2. V was pared by 7 bases and J by 4 bases, with 5 bases of the junction left unmatched. Germline CDR1 and CDR2: SNHLY and FYNNEI. The CDR3 runs 16 residues. Based on the CDR3 plus reference TRBV2 and TRBJ2-3, the full variable domain is EPEVTQTPSHQVTQMGQEVILRCVPISNHLYFYWYRQILGQKVEFLVSFYNNEISEKSEIFDDQFSVERPDGSNFTLKIRSTKLEDSAMYFCASMGTSGGGADTQYFGPGTRLTVL.

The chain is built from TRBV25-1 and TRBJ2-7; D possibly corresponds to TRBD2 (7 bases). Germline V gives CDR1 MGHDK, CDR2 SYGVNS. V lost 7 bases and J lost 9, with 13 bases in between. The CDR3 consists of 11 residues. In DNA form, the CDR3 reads TGTGCCAGCAAGGGGGGGGGAAGGCAGTACTTC. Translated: CASKGGGRQYF.

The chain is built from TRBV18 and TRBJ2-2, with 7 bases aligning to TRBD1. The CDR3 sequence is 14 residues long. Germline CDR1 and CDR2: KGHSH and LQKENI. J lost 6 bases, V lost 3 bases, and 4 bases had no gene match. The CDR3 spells CASSPGQQSGELFF. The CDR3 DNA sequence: TGTGCCAGCTCACCGGGACAGCAATCCGGGGAGCTGTTTTTT.

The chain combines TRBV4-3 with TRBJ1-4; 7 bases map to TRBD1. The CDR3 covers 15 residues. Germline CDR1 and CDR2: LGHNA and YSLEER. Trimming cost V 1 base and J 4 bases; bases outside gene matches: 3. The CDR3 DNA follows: TGCGCCAGCAGCCAAGGTCCAGGGGGTAATGAAAAACTGTTTTTT. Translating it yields CASSQGPGGNEKLFF.

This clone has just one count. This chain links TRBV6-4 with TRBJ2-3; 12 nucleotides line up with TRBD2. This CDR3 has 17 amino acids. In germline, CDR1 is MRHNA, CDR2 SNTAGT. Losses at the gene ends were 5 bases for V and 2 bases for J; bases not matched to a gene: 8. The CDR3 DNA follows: TGTGCCAGCAGTTCCGCCGCTAGCGGGGGGGCCACAGATACGCAGTATTTT. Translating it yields CASSSAASGGATDTQYF.

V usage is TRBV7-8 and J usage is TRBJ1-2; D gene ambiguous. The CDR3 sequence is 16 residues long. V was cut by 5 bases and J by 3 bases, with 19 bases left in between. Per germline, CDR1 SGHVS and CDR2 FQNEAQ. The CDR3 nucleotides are TGTGCCAGCAGCCCCCAGGACTCCTACTTTTACTATGGCTACACCTTC. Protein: CASSPQDSYFYYGYTF.

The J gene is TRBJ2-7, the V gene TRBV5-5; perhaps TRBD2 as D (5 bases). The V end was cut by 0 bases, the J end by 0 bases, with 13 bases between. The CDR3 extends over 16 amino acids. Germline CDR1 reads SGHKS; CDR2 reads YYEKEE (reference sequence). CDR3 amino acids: CASSLAAGRSSYEQYV. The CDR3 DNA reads TGTGCCAGCAGCTTGGCCGCGGGCCGAAGCTCCTACGAGCAGTACGTC.

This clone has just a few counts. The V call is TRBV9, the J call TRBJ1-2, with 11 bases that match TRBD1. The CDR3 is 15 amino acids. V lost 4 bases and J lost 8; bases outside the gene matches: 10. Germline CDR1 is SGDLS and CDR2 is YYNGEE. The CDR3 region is CASSSQDRGLVGYTF. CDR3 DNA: TGTGCCAGCAGCTCCCAGGACAGGGGGCTTGTCGGCTACACCTTC.

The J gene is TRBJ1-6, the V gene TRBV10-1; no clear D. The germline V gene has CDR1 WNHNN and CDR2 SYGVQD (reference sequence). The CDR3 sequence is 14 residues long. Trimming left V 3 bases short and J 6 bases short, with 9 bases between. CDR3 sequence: CASSEPGSNSPLHF. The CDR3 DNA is TGCGCCAGCAGTGAACCGGGATCTAATTCACCCCTCCACTTT.

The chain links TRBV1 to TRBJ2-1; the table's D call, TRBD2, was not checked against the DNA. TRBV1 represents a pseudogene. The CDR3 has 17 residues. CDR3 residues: CTSSQDGLAGGHNEQFF. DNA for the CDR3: TGCACCAGCAGCCAAGATGGACTAGCGGGGGGACACAATGAGCAGTTCTTC.